This TCR beta chain was found in a study of T cell changes during pregnancy in multiple sclerosis. Sequencing was performed with immunoSEQ multiplex PCR; in TCRdb, only in-frame clones are kept and a portion is missing. The data contain 70,000 to 95,000 clones, roughly 90% of them seen just once; the ten biggest clones take up over 1.5%. Germline-derived CDR1 and CDR2 are MNHGY and SAAAGT. The CDR3 length is 14 residues. Trimming removed 8 bases from V and 2 bases from J, with 16 bases in between. The chain combines TRBV6-8 with TRBJ2-7; a weak D match, TRBD1 (5 bases). The receptor comes from a female donor with multiple sclerosis, enrolled in a pregnancy study. The specimen comprised peripheral blood, sampled before pregnancy. Here the CDR3 reads CASPRKGRAYEQYF. CDR3 DNA sequence: TGTGCCAGCCCAAGGAAGGGGCGAGCCTACGAGCAGTACTTC.